A selection of T cell receptor beta chains follows, all from one sample in a study of T cells in pancreatic ductal adenocarcinoma. Sequencing was performed with immunoSEQ multiplex PCR; in TCRdb, only in-frame clones are kept and a portion is missing. The table has 8,500 to 9,500 clones, over 60% seen once. What was sequenced was pancreatic tumor tissue. These receptors came from a human donor with pancreatic ductal adenocarcinoma. Both conserved end residues are part of each CDR3. The D gene is left open where the match is weak. Not all rows give a size; the values are once, few, many and, for expanded clones, a class.

J: TRBJ1-2; size: NA; D: NA; V: TRBV6-5; CDR3: CASSYSGQGGSDGYTF; DNA: TGTGCCAGCAGTTACTCTGGGCAGGGAGGTTCGGATGGCTACACCTTC
J: TRBJ2-7; size: NA; D: TRBD1; V: TRBV6-6; CDR3: CASSYYSGQADEQYF; DNA: TGTGCCAGCAGTTACTACTCCGGACAGGCGGACGAGCAGTACTTC
J: TRBJ1-5; size: once; D: NA; V: TRBV6-1; CDR3: CASSVGSNQPQHF; DNA: TGTGCCAGCAGTGTTGGTAGCAATCAGCCCCAGCATTTT
J: TRBJ2-7; size: NA; D: TRBD2; V: TRBV5-5; CDR3: CASHSGLAGGYTKSEQYF; DNA: TGTGCCAGCCACTCAGGACTAGCGGGAGGATACACTAAGTCCGAGCAGTACTTC
J: TRBJ1-2; size: NA; D: NA; V: TRBV7-9; CDR3: CASSQVWGASNYGYTF; DNA: TGTGCCAGCAGCCAAGTCTGGGGGGCATCTAACTATGGCTACACCTTC
J: TRBJ1-2; size: NA; D: NA; V: TRBV11-2; CDR3: CASSSNPGPTNYGYTF; DNA: TGTGCCAGCAGCTCAAATCCGGGGCCGACTAACTATGGCTACACCTTC
J: TRBJ1-2; size: NA; D: TRBD1; V: TRBV5-1; CDR3: CASSLGQQIYGYTF; DNA: TGCGCCAGCAGCCTGGGACAGCAGATCTATGGCTACACCTTC
J: TRBJ1-2; size: once; D: NA; V: TRBV11-2; CDR3: CASSLDRGPYGYTF; DNA: TGTGCCAGCAGCTTAGACAGGGGACCCTATGGCTACACCTTC
J: TRBJ2-1; size: NA; D: NA; V: TRBV10-3; CDR3: CAISGTRGEQFF; DNA: TGTGCCATCAGCGGGACTCGAGGAGAACAGTTCTTC
J: TRBJ1-1; size: NA; D: NA; V: TRBV28; CDR3: CASSYSIRGSAFF; DNA: TGTGCCAGCAGTTACTCCATCAGGGGATCGGCTTTCTTT
J: TRBJ1-1; size: NA; D: TRBD1; V: TRBV7-8; CDR3: CASAGQPNTEAFF; DNA: TGTGCCAGTGCGGGACAGCCAAACACTGAAGCTTTCTTT
J: TRBJ2-7; size: NA; D: TRBD1; V: TRBV7-9; CDR3: CASRPGQVGYEQYF; DNA: TGTGCCAGCAGACCCGGACAGGTGGGCTACGAGCAGTACTTC
J: TRBJ2-3; size: NA; D: NA; V: TRBV6-5; CDR3: CASSYSGLTDDTQYF; DNA: TGTGCCAGCAGTTACTCCGGACTCACCGACGATACGCAGTATTTT
J: TRBJ1-5; size: NA; D: NA; V: TRBV11-2; CDR3: CASSSGSSNQPQHF; DNA: TGTGCCAGCAGCTCAGGGTCTAGCAATCAGCCCCAGCATTTT
J: TRBJ1-1; size: NA; D: NA; V: TRBV6-6; CDR3: CASSYRGSSEAFF; DNA: TGTGCCAGCAGTTACCGTGGCAGCAGCGAAGCTTTCTTT
J: TRBJ2-7; size: NA; D: NA; V: TRBV28; CDR3: CASSLWGTSPEQYF; DNA: TGTGCCAGCAGTTTATGGGGAACATCGCCCGAGCAGTACTTC